This entry lists 26 T cell receptor beta chains sequenced from one sample in a study of cytomegalovirus exposure and HLA in healthy donors. The PCR had 60 Vbeta and 13 Jbeta primers. Sequencing used immunoSEQ multiplex PCR; TCRdb keeps in-frame clones, though not all of them. The table includes around 180,000 clones, 65% to 75% detected once. Material for sequencing was PBMCs. The receptors originated from a girl under 18 in good health and CMV-seronegative.

CDR3 DNA: TGTGCCAGCAGAGGACAGGCGGGTGCCGGGGAGCTGTTTTTT. It specifies CASRGQAGAGELFF. V and J are TRBV6-1 and TRBJ2-2, with 7 bases that match TRBD1. The CDR3 sequence is 14 residues long. The J segment lost 6 bases and the V segment lost 6 bases, leaving 7 bases of the junction unmatched. Germline V gene sequence: CDR1 MNHNS, CDR2 SASEGT.

V is TRBV11-2 and J is TRBJ1-1; TRBD1 is a possible D gene (5 bases). The germline CDR1 and CDR2 sequences are SGHAT and FQNNGV. This CDR3 is 13 amino acids long. The V and J ends lost 8 bases and 0 bases respectively, with 10 bases between them. CDR3 sequence reads: CASAGLMNTEAFF. The CDR3 nucleotides read TGTGCCAGCGCAGGGCTGATGAACACTGAAGCTTTCTTT.

The CDR3 loop reads CASSFQDMSSYEQYF. Here the CDR3 DNA reads TGTGCCAGCAGCTTCCAGGACATGAGCTCCTACGAGCAGTACTTC. This chain links TRBV5-6 with TRBJ2-7; perhaps TRBD1 as D (5 bases). The CDR3 runs 15 residues. V was clipped by 2 bases and J by 0 bases, with 12 bases between them. CDR1 and CDR2 from the germline V gene are SGHDT and YYEEEE.

The chain combines TRBV15 with TRBJ2-3; D call uncertain. The germline V gene has CDR1 LNHNV and CDR2 YYDKDF (reference sequence). The ends were cut back, 0 bases at V and 0 bases at J, with 16 bases in the middle. The CDR3 is made up of 18 amino acids. CDR3 in DNA: TGTGCCACCAGCAGAGAAGCGCTATTAGTAACTAGCACAGATACGCAGTATTTT. Its protein is CATSREALLVTSTDTQYF.

This clone was counted a few times. The chain couples TRBV5-5 to TRBJ1-2; 8 positions agree with TRBD1. Trimming took 5 bases from V and 6 from J; bases not matched to a gene: 9. Germline values: CDR1 SGHKS, CDR2 YYEKEE (reference sequence). The CDR3 is 14 amino acids. The CDR3 DNA reads TGTGCCAGCAGTAGTTCAGGGGGCGAACATGGCTACACCTTC. Protein sequence: CASSSSGGEHGYTF.

This clone was counted between two and nine times. The CDR3 DNA sequence: TGTGCCAGCAGCCGCGATCAGAACACTGAAGCTTTCTTT. Translation: CASSRDQNTEAFF. The V and J genes are TRBV7-3 and TRBJ1-1; D remains ambiguous. The length of the CDR3 is 13 residues. Trimming shortened V by 5 bases and J by 1 base, and 8 bases separated the two germline ends. CDR1 and CDR2 from the germline V gene are SGHTA and FQGTGA. Looking up the rest from reference TRBV7-3 and TRBJ1-1 gives the full variable domain: GAGVSQTPSNKVTEKGKYVELRCDPISGHTALYWYRQSLGQGPEFLIYFQGTGAADDSGLPNDRFFAVRPEGSVSTLKIQRTERGDSAVYLCASSRDQNTEAFFGQGTRLTVV.

The chain is built from TRBV30 and TRBJ2-7; TRBD2 agrees at 7 bases. CDR1 is GTSNPN and CDR2 is SVGIG in the germline V gene (reference sequence). After removal of 3 bases from V and 6 bases from J, the junction contained 8 bases not matched to a gene. This CDR3 comprises 13 residues. In nucleotides, the CDR3 is TGTGCCTGGAGAGTGTGGGGGGGGAGCGAGCAGTACTTC. It is translated as CAWRVWGGSEQYF.

This sequence joins TRBV5-6 and TRBJ1-3; D may be TRBD1 (5 bases). Trimming stripped 1 base from V and 4 bases from J, with 12 bases between. Germline loops: CDR1 SGHDT, CDR2 YYEEEE. This CDR3 contains 15 residues. DNA for the CDR3: TGTGCCAGCAGCTTGCAGGGATTAAAGGGAAACACCATATATTTT. Its translation: CASSLQGLKGNTIYF.

This clone has more than one count but fewer than ten. The chain combines TRBV5-1 with TRBJ2-5, with D perhaps TRBD1 (6 bases). V lost 1 base and J 11 bases, leaving 21 bases between the germline ends. The V gene's germline CDR1 is SGHRS and CDR2 YFSETQ. The CDR3 contains 15 residues. The CDR3 here is CASSLLVDSPDGQYF. The CDR3 bases are TGCGCCAGCAGCTTGCTCGTGGACAGCCCGGACGGTCAGTACTTC.

This rearrangement joins TRBV6-1 to TRBJ2-6; D may be TRBD1 (5 bases). This CDR3 spans 15 amino acids. Germline V CDR1 and CDR2: MNHNS, SASEGT. V was clipped by 4 bases and J by 6 bases, with 13 bases between them. The CDR3 protein is CASSVQGPMANVLTF. For the CDR3, the DNA is TGTGCCAGCAGTGTTCAGGGCCCGATGGCCAACGTCCTGACTTTC.

The V gene is TRBV2, the J gene TRBJ2-3, with D perhaps TRBD1 (5 bases). The CDR3 length is 13 residues. V was shortened by 5 bases and J by 1 base, with 7 bases between the two germline ends. The germline V gene encodes CDR1 SNHLY and CDR2 FYNNEI. The CDR3 is CASSRGGTDTQYF. The CDR3 DNA follows: TGTGCCAGCAGTAGGGGCGGCACAGATACGCAGTATTTT.

This rearrangement joins TRBV19 to TRBJ1-5, with a tentative D call TRBD1 (6 bases). V lost 8 bases and J lost 7, with 15 bases in between. This CDR3 contains 13 residues. Germline V lookup: CDR1 LNHDA, CDR2 SQIVND (reference sequence). CDR3 sequence: CASSLGQPQPQHF. The CDR3 nucleotides read TGTGCCAGTTCTCTAGGACAGCCCCAGCCCCAGCATTTT.

V is TRBV28 and J is TRBJ1-2; a weak D match, TRBD1 (6 bases). The CDR3 is 12 residues long. The V gene lost 7 bases and the J gene lost 5 bases, with 11 bases spanning the gap. CDR1 MDHEN and CDR2 SYDVKM come from the germline V gene. As DNA, the CDR3 is TGTGCCAGCAACGACGGACAGTATGGCTACACCTTC. This encodes CASNDGQYGYTF.

This chain connects TRBV6-1 to TRBJ1-2; D ambiguous. The V gene's germline CDR1 is MNHNS and CDR2 SASEGT. V dropped 6 bases and J dropped 8 bases, with 10 bases sitting between them. The CDR3 is made up of 11 amino acids. CDR3 bases: TGTGCCAGCAGCGAGACTCCGGGCTACACCTTC. Encoded protein: CASSETPGYTF.

In DNA form, the CDR3 reads TGCAGCGTTATGGATCGACAGGTGGGAAGAGCTTTCTTT. This codes for CSVMDRQVGRAFF. This chain connects TRBV29-1 to TRBJ1-1; a weak D match, TRBD1 (6 bases). CDR3 length: 13 residues. The germline V and J ends were trimmed by 5 bases and 10 bases, with 20 bases remaining between them. CDR1 and CDR2 (germline): SQVTM, ANQGSEA.

V is TRBV6-5 and J is TRBJ1-2; D possibly corresponds to TRBD1 (6 bases). Trimming pared 6 bases from V and 2 bases from J, leaving 16 bases between. From germline, CDR1 is MNHEY and CDR2 SVGAGI. CDR3 size: 15 residues. CDR3 loop: CASSVRRGGNYGYTF. DNA of the CDR3: TGTGCCAGCAGCGTCCGCAGGGGTGGAAACTATGGCTACACCTTC.

The V and J genes are TRBV27 and TRBJ2-1, with D perhaps matching TRBD2 (5 bases). The ends were cut back, 3 bases at V and 2 bases at J, with 8 bases in the middle. Germline V gives CDR1 MNHEY, CDR2 SMNVEV (reference sequence). The CDR3 has 14 residues. The DNA of the CDR3 is TGTGCCAGCAGTTTGCGGGTCCCCTACAATGAGCAGTTCTTC. Amino acids: CASSLRVPYNEQFF.

This clone was recorded only once. This chain uses TRBV2 with TRBJ1-4; TRBD1 aligns across 10 bases. Germline V gene sequence: CDR1 SNHLY, CDR2 FYNNEI. After removal of 6 bases from V and 15 bases from J, the junction contained 22 bases not matched to a gene. The CDR3 runs 17 residues. The CDR3 DNA reads TGTGCCAGCAGACCGTTAAACCTGGACCGACAGGGGGCAGGGATGTTTTTT. Translating gives CASRPLNLDRQGAGMFF.

The V call is TRBV30, the J call TRBJ1-2, with D unresolved. This CDR3 has 13 amino acids. CDR1 and CDR2 (germline): GTSNPN, SVGIG (reference sequence). Trimming cost V 0 bases and J 0 bases, with 5 bases left between them. CDR3 nucleotides: TGTGCCTGGAGTGTTTTAGCTAACTATGGCTACACCTTC. This translates into CAWSVLANYGYTF.

J is TRBJ1-1 and V is TRBV19, with 10 positions matching TRBD1. J gave up 7 bases and V 10 bases, and 6 bases lay outside the gene matches. The CDR3 is made up of 12 amino acids. CDR1 and CDR2 (germline): LNHDA, SQIVND (reference sequence). The CDR3 spells CATDDRGLEAFF. The CDR3 coding sequence is TGTGCCACTGACGACAGGGGGCTTGAAGCTTTCTTT. Combining the CDR3 with reference TRBV19 and TRBJ1-1 gives the whole variable domain DGGITQSPKYLFRKEGQNVTLSCEQNLNHDAMYWYRQDPGQGLRLIYYSQIVNDFQKGDIAEGYSVSREKKESFPLTVTSAQKNPTAFYLCATDDRGLEAFFGQGTRLTVV.

The rearrangement uses TRBV7-9 and TRBJ2-7; a possible D gene is TRBD1 (6 bases). V was cut by 4 bases and J by 2 bases, with 15 bases left in between. The germline gives CDR1 SEHNR, CDR2 FQNEAQ (reference sequence). The CDR3 sequence is 15 residues long. The CDR3 DNA follows: TGTGCCAGCAGCTCACCACAGGGAGTAACCTACGAGCAGTACTTC. This sequence encodes CASSSPQGVTYEQYF.

The chain has TRBV6-1 and TRBJ1-6; 9 bases align to TRBD1. The CDR3 is made up of 15 amino acids. The V segment lost 5 bases and the J segment 10 bases; nucleotides outside the gene matches: 9. Germline CDR1 is MNHNS and CDR2 is SASEGT. The CDR3 is CASSPPQGAGSPLHF. CDR3 nucleotides: TGTGCCAGCAGTCCGCCACAGGGGGCAGGCTCACCCCTCCACTTT.

V and J are TRBV6-5 and TRBJ2-7; D remains ambiguous. Germline V CDR1 and CDR2: MNHEY, SVGAGI. This CDR3 is built from 13 residues. Trimming left V 1 base short and J 7 bases short, with 11 bases between. This CDR3 reads CASSYFNSQEQYF. For the CDR3, the DNA is TGTGCCAGCAGTTACTTCAACAGCCAAGAGCAGTACTTC.

In its sample, this clone was seen a few times. The CDR3 nucleotides read TGTGCCAGCAGTTTAAATAAGGGGGCAGGAGCAGATACGCAGTATTTT. It encodes CASSLNKGAGADTQYF. The V call is TRBV27, the J call TRBJ2-3; 7 bases align to TRBD1. CDR1 is MNHEY, CDR2 SMNVEV, per germline (reference sequence). This CDR3 is 16 amino acids long. V was pared by 2 bases and J by 4 bases, with 9 bases of the junction left unmatched.

The chain joins TRBV2 to TRBJ2-7; TRBD1 agrees at 8 bases. V was clipped by 8 bases and J by 5 bases; unmatched bases: 11. Germline values: CDR1 SNHLY, CDR2 FYNNEI. This CDR3 region has 14 residues. In DNA, the CDR3 is TGTGCCAGCCGAAGGACAGGGTTATGGAACGAGCAGTACTTC. This translates into CASRRTGLWNEQYF.

This chain links TRBV4-1 with TRBJ2-5, with 12 bases matching TRBD2. The CDR3 consists of 17 residues. J was trimmed by 3 bases and V by 4 bases; bases with no gene match: 9. CDR1 is MGHRA, CDR2 YSYEKL, per germline. The CDR3 sequence is CASSPVTASGGEETQYF. The CDR3 nucleotides are TGCGCCAGCAGCCCGGTGACGGCTAGCGGGGGGGAAGAGACCCAGTACTTC.